These 9 T cell receptor beta chains originate from one sample sequenced in a study of blood T cells in healthy people across ages. With a J-beta primer mix and a sample-barcoded 5' primer, a second PCR ran roughly 6 to 11 cycles. TCRdb processed the 5' RACE reads anew with MiXCR; each CDR3 protein has one entry. Among about 570,000 distinct CDR3 sequences, 27% were seen once, and the ten largest hold around a sixth. Sequencing was carried out using blood. The receptors were gathered from a woman between 65 and 79 years old in good health.

The genes are TRBV5-1 and TRBJ2-1, with D perhaps matching TRBD1 (6 bases). V dropped 4 bases and J dropped 4 bases, with 15 bases sitting between them. CDR3 size: 15 residues. Germline values: CDR1 SGHRS, CDR2 YFSETQ. The CDR3 reads CASSLPRDTYNEQFF. In DNA, the CDR3 is TGCGCCAGCAGCCTACCCCGGGACACATACAATGAGCAGTTCTTC.

The chain is built from TRBV7-2 and TRBJ2-3, with D possibly matching TRBD2 (5 bases). Deletions cut 5 bases from V and 3 bases from J, with 21 bases between. The CDR3 sequence is 17 residues long. Germline CDR1 SGHTA, CDR2 FQGNSA. The CDR3 spells CASSPRKLVNWTDTQYF. In nucleotides, the CDR3 is TGTGCCAGCAGCCCCCGGAAACTAGTCAACTGGACAGATACGCAGTATTTT.

The chain is built from TRBV7-2 and TRBJ1-6; D gene uncertain. V lost 1 base, J lost 7 bases, and 14 bases lay in between. CDR1 and CDR2 from the germline V gene are SGHTA and FQGNSA. The CDR3 is made up of 16 amino acids. CDR3 in amino acids: CASSLVSGRRNSPLHF. CDR3 DNA sequence: TGTGCCAGCAGCTTAGTCAGCGGGCGGCGGAATTCACCCCTCCACTTT.

The V gene is TRBV7-3, the J gene TRBJ2-3, with 8 bases aligning to TRBD2. CDR3 length: 15 amino acids. V trimming: 0 bases; J trimming: 5 bases; junction bases outside the gene matches: 4. Germline V gene sequence: CDR1 SGHTA, CDR2 FQGTGA. The CDR3 nucleotides are TGTGCCAGCAGCTTAACTAGCGGGGTAGGAGATACGCAGTATTTT. This gives the protein CASSLTSGVGDTQYF. The full variable domain, rest sourced from reference TRBV7-3 and TRBJ2-3, is GAGVSQTPSNKVTEKGKYVELRCDPISGHTALYWYRQSLGQGPEFLIYFQGTGAADDSGLPNDRFFAVRPEGSVSTLKIQRTERGDSAVYLCASSLTSGVGDTQYFGPGTRLTVL.

At least ten counts were recorded for this clonotype. J is TRBJ1-5 and V is TRBV4-2, with D possibly matching TRBD1 (6 bases). V gave up 1 base and J gave up 7 bases, with 20 bases separating them. CDR3 length: 17 amino acids. Germline V lookup: CDR1 LGHNA, CDR2 YNFKEQ. DNA of the CDR3: TGTGCCAGCAGCCAAGTTCTCCCCAACAGGGACGGACAGCCCCAGCATTTT. As protein: CASSQVLPNRDGQPQHF.

The rearrangement links TRBV7-2 to TRBJ2-7; D is perhaps TRBD2 (6 bases). The CDR3 totals 14 residues. V was clipped by 1 base and J by 5 bases, with 12 bases between them. In germline, CDR1 is SGHTA, CDR2 FQGNSA. The CDR3 sequence is CASSLVVSGDEQYF. The CDR3 nucleotides read TGTGCCAGCAGCTTAGTTGTTAGCGGAGACGAGCAGTACTTC.

The chain joins TRBV15 to TRBJ2-7; D possibly matches TRBD1 or TRBD2 (5 bases each). The germline V gene encodes CDR1 LNHNV and CDR2 YYDKDF (reference sequence). V gave up 9 bases and J gave up 0 bases, with 24 bases separating them. This CDR3 has 17 amino acids. The CDR3 DNA reads TGTGCCACAGGGCGGAGGCAGGGCGAGTTTATCTCCTACGAGCAGTACTTC. This sequence encodes CATGRRQGEFISYEQYF.

The chain uses TRBV5-1 and TRBJ2-1; the match to TRBD2 covers 8 bases. In germline, CDR1 is SGHRS, CDR2 YFSETQ. V trimming: 5 bases; J trimming: 6 bases; junction bases outside the gene matches: 10. This CDR3 is 15 amino acids long. The CDR3: CASSSSGGPSNEQFF. CDR3 in DNA: TGCGCCAGCAGTTCGAGCGGGGGCCCCAGCAATGAGCAGTTCTTC.

This clonotype was observed a handful of times. The genes are TRBV21-1 and TRBJ1-1. TRBV21-1 is designated a pseudogene. The CDR3 loop spans 16 amino acids. CDR3 amino acids: CASSKDRGGLATEAFF. The CDR3 coding sequence is TGTGCCAGCAGCAAAGATAGGGGGGGACTAGCCACTGAAGCTTTCTTT.